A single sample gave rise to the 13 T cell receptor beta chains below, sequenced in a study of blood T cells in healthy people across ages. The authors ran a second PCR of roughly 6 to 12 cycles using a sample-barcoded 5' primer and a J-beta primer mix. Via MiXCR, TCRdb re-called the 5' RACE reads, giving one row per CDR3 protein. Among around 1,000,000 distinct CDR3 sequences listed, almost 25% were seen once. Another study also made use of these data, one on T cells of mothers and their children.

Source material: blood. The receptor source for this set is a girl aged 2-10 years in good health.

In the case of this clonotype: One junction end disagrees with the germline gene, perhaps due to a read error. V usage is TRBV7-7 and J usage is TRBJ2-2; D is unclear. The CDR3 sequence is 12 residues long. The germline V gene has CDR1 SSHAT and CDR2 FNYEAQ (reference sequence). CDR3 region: CASSAAFGELFF. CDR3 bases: TGTGCTAGCAGCGCCGCTTTCGGGGAGCTGTTTTTT.

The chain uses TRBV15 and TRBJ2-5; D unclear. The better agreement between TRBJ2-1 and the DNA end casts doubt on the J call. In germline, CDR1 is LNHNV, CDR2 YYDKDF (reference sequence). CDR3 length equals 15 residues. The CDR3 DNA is TGTGCCACCAGACGTAACGAGCAGTCCATCAATGAGCAGTTCTTC. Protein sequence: CATRRNEQSINEQFF.

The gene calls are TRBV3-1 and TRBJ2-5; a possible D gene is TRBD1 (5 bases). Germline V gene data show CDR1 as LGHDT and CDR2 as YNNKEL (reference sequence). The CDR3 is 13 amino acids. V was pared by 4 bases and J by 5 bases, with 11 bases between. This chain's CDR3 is CASSPAGWETQYF. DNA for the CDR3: TGTGCCAGCAGCCCAGCAGGGTGGGAGACCCAGTACTTC.

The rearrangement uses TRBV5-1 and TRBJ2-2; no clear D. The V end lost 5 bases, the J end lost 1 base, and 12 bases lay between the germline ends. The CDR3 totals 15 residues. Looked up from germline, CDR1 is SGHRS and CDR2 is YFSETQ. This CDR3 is CASRLIKGNTGELFF. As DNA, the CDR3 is TGCGCCAGCAGGTTAATCAAGGGGAACACCGGGGAGCTGTTTTTT. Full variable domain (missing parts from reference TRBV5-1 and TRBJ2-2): KAGVTQTPRYLIKTRGQQVTLSCSPISGHRSVSWYQQTPGQGLQFLFEYFSETQRNKGNFPGRFSGRQFSNSRSEMNVSTLELGDSALYLCASRLIKGNTGELFFGEGSRLTVL.

The CDR3 spells CASSQRLGGDEQFF. The CDR3, as DNA: TGTGCCAGCAGCCAACGACTAGGGGGCGATGAGCAGTTCTTC. V gene TRBV12-3 or TRBV12-4 combines with J gene TRBJ2-1, with D possibly TRBD1 on 7 matching bases. The CDR3 spans 14 residues. V gave up 6 bases and J gave up 8 bases, with 17 bases separating them.

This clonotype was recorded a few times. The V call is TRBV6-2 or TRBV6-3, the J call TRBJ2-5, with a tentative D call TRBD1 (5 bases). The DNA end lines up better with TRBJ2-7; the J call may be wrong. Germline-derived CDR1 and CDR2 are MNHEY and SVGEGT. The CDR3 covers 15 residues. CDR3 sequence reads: CASSYTPGYVGEQYF. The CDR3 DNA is TGTGCCAGCAGTTACACCCCAGGGTACGTCGGCGAGCAGTACTTC.

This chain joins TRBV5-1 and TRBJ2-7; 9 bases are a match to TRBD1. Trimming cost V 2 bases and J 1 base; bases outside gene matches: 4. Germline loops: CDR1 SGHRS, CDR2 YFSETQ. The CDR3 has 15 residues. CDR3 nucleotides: TGCGCCAGCAGCTTCGGACAGGGGACATCCTACGAGCAGTACTTC. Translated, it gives CASSFGQGTSYEQYF.

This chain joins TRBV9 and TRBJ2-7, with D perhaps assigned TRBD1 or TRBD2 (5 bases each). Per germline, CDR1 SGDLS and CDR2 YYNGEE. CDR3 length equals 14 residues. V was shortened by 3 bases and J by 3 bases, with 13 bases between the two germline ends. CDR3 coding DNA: TGTGCCAGCAGCGCCCGGGACGCCGTCTACGAGCAGTACTTC. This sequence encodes CASSARDAVYEQYF.

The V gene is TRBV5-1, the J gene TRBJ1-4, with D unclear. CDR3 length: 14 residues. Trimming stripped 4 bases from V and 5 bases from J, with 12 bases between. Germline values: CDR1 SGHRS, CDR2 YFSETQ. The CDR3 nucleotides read TGCGCCAGCAGCGGGTCGACCCAAAATGAAAAACTGTTTTTT. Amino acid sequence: CASSGSTQNEKLFF.

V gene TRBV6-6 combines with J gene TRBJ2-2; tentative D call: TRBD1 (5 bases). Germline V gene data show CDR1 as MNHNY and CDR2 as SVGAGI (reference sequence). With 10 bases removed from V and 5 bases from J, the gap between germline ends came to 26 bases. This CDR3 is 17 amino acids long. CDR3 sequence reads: CAIPSVADTLGTGELFF. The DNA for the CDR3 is TGTGCCATCCCGTCAGTTGCGGACACCCTGGGGACCGGGGAGCTGTTTTTT.

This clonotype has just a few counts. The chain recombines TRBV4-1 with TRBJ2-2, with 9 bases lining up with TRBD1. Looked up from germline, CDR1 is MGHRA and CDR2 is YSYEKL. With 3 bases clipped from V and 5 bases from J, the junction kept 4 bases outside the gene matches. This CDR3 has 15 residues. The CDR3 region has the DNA TGCGCCAGCAGCCAGACCGGACAGGGGACCGGGGAGCTGTTTTTT. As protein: CASSQTGQGTGELFF.

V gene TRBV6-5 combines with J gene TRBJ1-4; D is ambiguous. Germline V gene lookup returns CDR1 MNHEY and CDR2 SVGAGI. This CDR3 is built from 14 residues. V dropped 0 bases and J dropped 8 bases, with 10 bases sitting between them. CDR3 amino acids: CASSYSSFQEKLFF. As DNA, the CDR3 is TGTGCCAGCAGTTACTCGAGCTTCCAGGAAAAACTGTTTTTT.

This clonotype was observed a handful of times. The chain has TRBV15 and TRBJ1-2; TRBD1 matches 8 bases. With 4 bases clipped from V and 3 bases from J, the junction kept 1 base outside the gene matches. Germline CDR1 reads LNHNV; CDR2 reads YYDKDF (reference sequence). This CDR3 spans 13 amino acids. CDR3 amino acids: CATSMDRDYGYTF. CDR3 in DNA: TGTGCCACCAGCATGGACAGGGACTATGGCTACACCTTC. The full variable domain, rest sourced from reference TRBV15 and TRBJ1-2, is DAMVIQNPRYQVTQFGKPVTLSCSQTLNHNVMYWYQQKSSQAPKLLFHYYDKDFNNEADTPDNFQSRRPNTSFCFLDIRSPGLGDTAMYLCATSMDRDYGYTFGSGTRLTVV.